This TCR beta chain was documented in a study of molecular identifiers for immune sequencing clone quantification. Across the whole study: In replicates, the authors split RNA from roughly 20,000 or 100,000 naive CD8 cells five ways and sequenced four.

In its sample, this clonotype was seen a few times. The CDR3 totals 12 residues. Trimming shortened V by 5 bases and J by 7 bases, and 12 bases separated the two germline ends. Germline V CDR1 and CDR2: SEHNR, FQNEAQ (reference sequence). Listed TCR primers and previously described methods were used for bulk TCR libraries. One entry per CDR3 protein, called by TCRdb with MiXCR from the PCR reads. The sample has approximately 550,000 distinct CDR3 sequences; about 21% are singletons. The CD8+CD4-CCR7+CD45RA+ phenotype defined the sorted naive CD8 T cells. Sequenced sample: naive CD8+ T cells from blood, with Jurkat cell RNA spiked in. Subset of the sample: FACS-sorted CD8+CD4-CCR7+CD45RA+ naive T cells. The V call is TRBV7-9, the J call TRBJ2-7; possibly TRBD2 for D (5 bases). This TCR was sampled from a human donor in good health. Some libraries in this study had Jurkat cell RNA spiked in. CDR3 amino acids: CASSPIPGEQYF. In nucleotides, the CDR3 is TGTGCCAGCAGCCCAATTCCGGGGGAGCAGTACTTC.